The 20 T cell receptor beta chains reported below all come from one sample, sequenced in a study of blood T cell repertoires in COVID-19. This table comes from immunoSEQ multiplex PCR, and its TCRdb copy is limited to in-frame clones, with some not included. Here the sample spans some 300,000 clones, roughly nine tenths being singletons. What was sequenced was PBMCs or T cells enriched from blood (not recorded which). These receptors all stem from a woman in her forties or fifties who had been exposed to COVID-19.

The V call is TRBV9, the J call TRBJ2-7; tentatively, D is TRBD2 (5 bases). Trimming left V 1 base short and J 2 bases short, with 10 bases between. The germline V gene encodes CDR1 SGDLS and CDR2 YYNGEE. This CDR3 is built from 14 residues. The CDR3 is CASSVSTGTYEQYF. The DNA for the CDR3 is TGTGCCAGCAGCGTAAGCACGGGGACCTACGAGCAGTACTTC.

This chain joins TRBV5-4 and TRBJ2-5, with TRBD1 as a possible D gene (5 bases). V gave up 1 base and J gave up 5 bases, with 15 bases separating them. The CDR3 has 15 residues. CDR1 and CDR2 (germline): SGHNT, YYREEE (reference sequence). CDR3 loop: CASSLRGGFVETQYF. The DNA of the CDR3 is TGTGCCAGCAGCTTGAGGGGTGGATTTGTCGAGACCCAGTACTTC.

The CDR3 spells CASSLARQGSYEQYF. The DNA of the CDR3 is TGTGCCAGCAGCTTGGCCCGACAGGGTTCCTACGAGCAGTACTTC. J is TRBJ2-7 and V is TRBV5-8; 7 bases align to TRBD1. This CDR3 spans 15 amino acids. V gave up 0 bases and J gave up 1 base; unmatched junction bases: 4. CDR1 is SGHTS, CDR2 YDEGEE, per germline. Based on the CDR3 plus reference TRBV5-8 and TRBJ2-7, the full variable domain is EAGVTQSPTHLIKTRGQQATLRCSPISGHTSVYWYQQALGLGLQFLLWYDEGEERNRGNFPPRFSGRQFPNYSSELNVNALELEDSALYLCASSLARQGSYEQYFGPGTRLTVT.

This chain joins TRBV9 and TRBJ1-4, with 8 bases fitting TRBD1. This CDR3 has 15 residues. Germline lookup yields CDR1 SGDLS and CDR2 YYNGEE. Trimming took 4 bases from V and 7 from J; bases not matched to a gene: 9. The CDR3 protein is CASSRTGQVFEKLFF. The CDR3, as DNA: TGTGCCAGCAGCAGAACGGGACAGGTTTTTGAAAAACTGTTTTTT.

V usage is TRBV4-1 and J usage is TRBJ1-3; weak D call: TRBD1 (6 bases). Germline CDR1 reads MGHRA; CDR2 reads YSYEKL. This CDR3 contains 14 residues. V lost 6 bases, J lost 1 base, and 10 bases lay in between. The CDR3 reads CASSPRGSGNTIYF. The CDR3 DNA sequence: TGCGCCAGCAGTCCCAGGGGATCTGGAAACACCATATATTTT.

The chain recombines TRBV30 with TRBJ2-5; possibly TRBD2 for D (5 bases). V was pared by 0 bases and J by 5 bases, with 7 bases between. The CDR3 sequence is 12 residues long. Germline V gene sequence: CDR1 GTSNPN, CDR2 SVGIG (reference sequence). The CDR3 region is CAWSVSGETQYF. CDR3 DNA: TGTGCCTGGAGTGTCTCGGGGGAGACCCAGTACTTC.

CDR3 region: CASSSTSGGAYEQYF. CDR3 coding DNA: TGTGCCAGCAGCTCGACTAGCGGGGGGGCATACGAGCAGTACTTC. This sequence joins TRBV7-2 and TRBJ2-7; TRBD2 aligns across 14 bases. Germline CDR1 is SGHTA and CDR2 is FQGNSA. This CDR3 has 15 amino acids. Unmatched junction bases numbered 3, after V lost 4 bases and J lost 4 bases.

The chain couples TRBV27 to TRBJ1-1; D is possibly TRBD1 (5 bases). The V end lost 2 bases, the J end lost 4 bases, and 11 bases lay between the germline ends. Looked up from germline, CDR1 is MNHEY and CDR2 is SMNVEV (reference sequence). The CDR3 totals 14 residues. CDR3 nucleotides: TGTGCCAGCAGTTTAGAAGGGGTGTCCACTGAAGCTTTCTTT. Protein: CASSLEGVSTEAFF.

The chain carries TRBV7-2 and TRBJ1-4, with 7 bases lining up with TRBD1. The V segment lost 6 bases and the J segment 3 bases; nucleotides outside the gene matches: 7. The CDR3 length is 15 residues. Germline values: CDR1 SGHTA, CDR2 FQGNSA. Written as DNA, the CDR3 is TGTGCCAGCAGTCGACAAACAGGGGCTAATGAAAAACTGTTTTTT. Protein: CASSRQTGANEKLFF.

The rearrangement joins TRBV27 to TRBJ1-2; tentatively, D is TRBD1 (5 bases). CDR3 length equals 14 residues. Germline CDR1 reads MNHEY; CDR2 reads SMNVEV (reference sequence). V was shortened by 4 bases and J by 1 base, with 10 bases between the two germline ends. CDR3 sequence (DNA): TGTGCCAGCAGTTGGGGCAGGAATAACTATGGCTACACCTTC. Its translation is CASSWGRNNYGYTF.

The genes are TRBV30 and TRBJ1-2, with unresolved D. The CDR3 runs 11 residues. V was shortened by 7 bases and J by 6 bases, with 12 bases between the two germline ends. Germline-derived CDR1 and CDR2 are GTSNPN and SVGIG (reference sequence). CDR3 coding DNA: TGTGCCTCAACGGAGATTCATGGCTACACCTTC. It encodes CASTEIHGYTF. The complete variable domain, with remaining parts taken from reference TRBV30 and TRBJ1-2, reads SQTIHQWPATLVQPVGSPLSLECTVEGTSNPNLYWYRQAAGRGLQLLFYSVGIGQISSEVPQNLSASRPQDRQFILSSKKLLLSDSGFYLCASTEIHGYTFGSGTRLTVV.

The sample holds one count of this clone. The chain employs TRBV28 and TRBJ1-2; TRBD1 aligns across 7 bases. V shed 4 bases and J 0 bases; nucleotides not matched to a gene: 5. CDR3 length: 15 residues. Looked up from germline, CDR1 is MDHEN and CDR2 is SYDVKM. The CDR3 reads CASSSGQEANYGYTF. CDR3 coding DNA: TGTGCCAGCAGTTCAGGACAGGAGGCTAACTATGGCTACACCTTC.

The chain carries TRBV28 and TRBJ1-5, with 7 positions matching TRBD1. Germline V lookup: CDR1 MDHEN, CDR2 SYDVKM. The CDR3 contains 15 residues. With V trimmed by 5 bases and J by 6 bases, 10 bases remained unmatched. CDR3 loop: CASSPQGERAQPQHF. The CDR3 DNA is TGTGCCAGCAGTCCCCAGGGGGAGAGGGCTCAGCCCCAGCATTTT.

The J gene is TRBJ1-5, the V gene TRBV12-3 or TRBV12-4; D not certain. The ends were cut back, 3 bases at V and 5 bases at J, with 8 bases in the middle. The CDR3 sequence is 13 residues long. The DNA of the CDR3 is TGTGCCAGCAGTTTTAACAGAGATCAGCCCCAGCATTTT. As protein: CASSFNRDQPQHF.

The chain carries TRBV25-1 and TRBJ1-2; D is unclear. The CDR3 sequence is 12 residues long. The ends were cut back, 1 base at V and 8 bases at J, with 8 bases in the middle. From germline, CDR1 is MGHDK and CDR2 SYGVNS. CDR3 DNA: TGTGCCAGCAGTGAATCAGAGGGCGGCTACACCTTC. Translating gives CASSESEGGYTF.

This chain connects TRBV19 to TRBJ1-5, with D possibly being TRBD1 (5 bases). This CDR3 spans 15 amino acids. Trimming took off 4 bases at V and 0 bases at J, with 10 bases between the two ends. Germline CDR1 is LNHDA and CDR2 is SQIVND (reference sequence). The CDR3 DNA reads TGTGCCAGTAGTACTCAGGGCTTTAGCAATCAGCCCCAGCATTTT. Translated: CASSTQGFSNQPQHF. Full variable domain (outside the CDR3, taken from reference TRBV19 and TRBJ1-5): DGGITQSPKYLFRKEGQNVTLSCEQNLNHDAMYWYRQDPGQGLRLIYYSQIVNDFQKGDIAEGYSVSREKKESFPLTVTSAQKNPTAFYLCASSTQGFSNQPQHFGDGTRLSIL.

The rearrangement joins TRBV2 to TRBJ1-5, with 7 bases identical to TRBD1. Germline trimming cut 7 bases from V and 5 bases from J; bases unmatched to any gene: 8. Germline lookup yields CDR1 SNHLY and CDR2 FYNNEI. The CDR3 extends over 14 amino acids. The CDR3 DNA reads as TGTGCCAGCAAAAGTACAGGGGACTATCAGCCCCAGCATTTT. Its translation is CASKSTGDYQPQHF.

This clone was counted once. CDR3 amino acids: CASPATVNTEAFF. DNA of the CDR3: TGTGCCAGCCCCGCGACAGTGAACACTGAAGCTTTCTTT. The gene calls are TRBV6-5 and TRBJ1-1; D is possibly TRBD1 (5 bases). Germline V gene sequence: CDR1 MNHEY, CDR2 SVGAGI. V was clipped by 8 bases and J by 0 bases, with 10 bases between them. There are 13 residues in the CDR3.

The chain couples TRBV19 to TRBJ1-1; D remains ambiguous. There are 12 residues in the CDR3. Per germline, CDR1 LNHDA and CDR2 SQIVND (reference sequence). V lost 4 bases to trimming and J lost 8 bases, with 11 bases between them. The CDR3 DNA reads as TGTGCCAGTAGTACTCAAGCAAGAGAAGCTTTCTTT. Its protein product is CASSTQAREAFF.

This chain links TRBV25-1 with TRBJ2-3; no reliable D call. CDR1 and CDR2 (germline): MGHDK, SYGVNS. V was pared by 2 bases and J by 0 bases, with 6 bases between. The CDR3 contains 14 residues. CDR3 loop: CASSEAGSTDTQYF. Written as DNA, the CDR3 is TGTGCCAGCAGTGAAGCAGGCAGCACAGATACGCAGTATTTT.